A selection of T cell receptor beta chains follows, all from one sample in a study of cytomegalovirus exposure and HLA in healthy donors. Profiled with immunoSEQ multiplex PCR; TCRdb holds only in-frame clones, not every one. The sample carries some 110,000 clones, around 94% recorded once. The sample was PBMCs. The receptors shown here come from a woman between 18 and 29 years old in good health and CMV-seronegative. Each CDR3 is given with its conserved first and last residue.

v_call cdr3_aa
TRBV28 CASSLLGQGVGNTGELFF
TRBV6-5 CASSGDSSYYEQYF
TRBV6-1 CVGGDWGLVSEAFF
TRBV4-1 CASSQESGSSSGANVLTF
TRBV7-6 CASSPGGLNTEAFF
TRBV7-9 CASSSHSSRTSGRRNEQFF
TRBV18 CASSEGTGRDAAFF
TRBV2 CASTGTGDHSYNEQFF
TRBV4-2 CASSQDQQAINEQFF
TRBV7-8 CASSLDGSKYEQYF
TRBV28 CASSLVVGGRANEKLFF
TRBV4-2 CASSQVAGIDTEAFF
TRBV28 CASTRGQAGANVLTF
TRBV4-1 CASSRVEDTDTQYF
TRBV11-1 CASSTQQTRTYNEQFF
TRBV30 CAWSPLAGGHDHEQYF
TRBV12-2 CASRPDRSDIQYF
TRBV6-4 CASSGGDYGYTF
TRBV9 CASSPRTEAFF
TRBV5-1 CASSFIQMEADTQYF
TRBV6-5 CASSVTGGAGEKLFF
TRBV28 CASSSGQNYGYTF
TRBV5-1 CASGTGDPAELFF
TRBV28 CASSQLTGVSGANVLTF
TRBV30 CAWRTTGEETQYF
TRBV5-4 CASSPSGGAGDTQYF
TRBV20-1 CSASRPDEQFF
TRBV27 CASSWRGGGGYNEQFF
TRBV4-1 CASSVGQINQPQHF
TRBV19 CASSILWRDSNQPQHF
TRBV6-6 CASYAIGWRSTEAFF
TRBV27 CASSPSMASVNTDTQYF
TRBV7-8 CASSSYHGGTGELFF
TRBV19 CASSINRVAEAFF
TRBV25-1 CASIRGGSDTGELFF
TRBV5-4 CASTRGTGGTLHEQYF
TRBV7-8 CASSGGGETEAFF
TRBV6-5 CASTAGPGFVRLFF
TRBV2 CASTEEGRTYEQYF
TRBV9 CASSVAGGSDSGNTEAFF
TRBV28 CASSLREDRRDYGYTF
TRBV7-3 CASSRTSGGAVGGELFF
TRBV7-8 CASSLVAGPYNEQFF
TRBV6-5 CASRKTGIPYEQYF